The sample holds a few counts of the clone carrying this T cell receptor beta chain. The target antigen is unknown. This sample stems from a study of T cells after yellow fever vaccination. The study's findings and limits: Most clones from primary vaccination were detected again post-booster (around 95% CD4, roughly 90% CD8).

The CDR3 extends over 14 amino acids. With 1 base removed from V and 2 bases from J, the gap between germline ends came to 8 bases. Looked up from germline, CDR1 is KGHSH and CDR2 is LQKENI. They built TCR cDNA with 5'RACE template switching, a step that put in a universal primer site and UMIs. TCRdb itself ran the 5' RACE reads through MiXCR, one entry per CDR3 protein. The sample includes just over 300,000 distinct CDR3 sequences, approximately 3.8% of them seen just once. Sequencing used PBMCs, obtained on the day of the yellow fever booster vaccination. This receptor was taken from a man aged 18 to 30 who received the YFV17D yellow fever vaccine. This rearrangement joins TRBV18 to TRBJ2-5; D unresolved. The CDR3, as DNA: TGTGCCAGCTCACCACTGGGCAGACAAGAGACCCAGTACTTC. It codes for CASSPLGRQETQYF. Based on the CDR3 plus reference TRBV18 and TRBJ2-5, the full variable domain is NAGVMQNPRHLVRRRGQEARLRCSPMKGHSHVYWYRQLPEEGLKFMVYLQKENIIDESGMPKERFSAEFPKEGPSILRIQQVVRGDSAAYFCASSPLGRQETQYFGPGTRLLVL.